This TCR beta chain was observed in a study of CD8 T cells in ankylosing spondylitis. 5'-RACE, quantitative and with molecular barcodes, yielded the TCR beta libraries. MiXCR, applied by TCRdb to the 5' RACE reads, yields one record per CDR3 protein. The data contain 250,000 to 400,000 distinct CDR3 sequences, roughly 12% of them singletons. Overall study findings and caveats: Disease-linked clones bore a CD8+ phenotype and were relatively rare in peripheral blood. Reports of some motif variants in reactive arthritis synovial fluid and blood predate this one.

Germline V gene lookup returns CDR1 KGHSH and CDR2 LQKENI. The V gene lost 2 bases and the J gene lost 3 bases, with 10 bases spanning the gap. The CDR3 consists of 14 residues. On this clonotype itself: The antigen remains unidentified.

This chain connects TRBV18 to TRBJ2-5, with D unclear. This sequence originates from a female donor with ankylosing spondylitis or in good health (not recorded which). Sequenced input: blood, either unsorted or a sorted T cell fraction (not recorded which). In DNA, the CDR3 is TGTGCCAGCTCACCAGGCGCAAGTGAAGAGACCCAGTACTTC. Residues: CASSPGASEETQYF.